This TCR beta chain is from a study of read filtering for tumor transcriptome and immune sequencing. This library used roughly 0.4 ug RNA and molecular barcoded adaptors spanning alpha/delta and beta/gamma chains. TCRdb recomputed calls from the reads with MiXCR, one row per CDR3 protein. The repertoire consists of 50,000 or so distinct CDR3 sequences, with roughly 18% occurring once and the leading ten covering 15% to 17%. A few counts support this clonotype. A clone one base away is much larger, so this may be a read error. Likely a read error: the CDR3 ends without its conserved phenylalanine or tryptophan. At the time of active disease, bone marrow was collected from every patient. The junction had 2 bases not matched to a gene; V was cut back by 8 bases and J by 0 bases. Per germline, CDR1 GTSNPN and CDR2 SVGIG (reference sequence). CDR3 length: 15 residues.

The source of this sequence is a donor over 35 with multiple myeloma. This chain links TRBV30 with TRBJ2-1; 15 bases fit TRBD2. The specimen was a population of CD138-negative cells sorted from bone marrow. As DNA, the CDR3 is TGTGCCGGGACTAGCGGGAGGAGCTCCTACAATGAGCAGTTCTAC. Its protein product is CAGTSGRSSYNEQFY.